These 5 T cell receptor beta chains were all obtained from the same sample, sequenced in a study of T cell changes during pregnancy in multiple sclerosis. Only in-frame clones appear in the TCRdb table, and some are missing; sequencing was by immunoSEQ multiplex PCR. The sample carries tens of thousands of clones, around 90% recorded once. Here the sequenced sample was peripheral blood, taken in the second trimester of pregnancy. These receptors were collected from a female donor with multiple sclerosis, enrolled in a pregnancy study.

The chain links TRBV5-1 to TRBJ1-1; D gene uncertain. Trimming left V 4 bases short and J 4 bases short, with 14 bases between. Germline V gene lookup returns CDR1 SGHRS and CDR2 YFSETQ. The CDR3 covers 14 residues. The CDR3 loop is CASSKDPEGTEAFF. The CDR3 region has the DNA TGCGCCAGCAGCAAGGACCCCGAGGGCACTGAAGCTTTCTTT.

V usage is TRBV19 and J usage is TRBJ2-3; 7 positions match TRBD2. This CDR3 has 14 amino acids. The ends lost 5 bases at V and 4 bases at J; junction bases unmatched: 6. Germline lookup yields CDR1 LNHDA and CDR2 SQIVND (reference sequence). CDR3 region: CASSLGREADTQYF. The DNA for the CDR3 is TGTGCCAGTAGTCTAGGCCGGGAGGCAGATACGCAGTATTTT.

The chain uses TRBV28 and TRBJ2-7, with D unclear. The CDR3 contains 13 residues. Looked up from germline, CDR1 is MDHEN and CDR2 is SYDVKM. V was clipped by 3 bases and J by 1 base, with 7 bases between them. The DNA of the CDR3 is TGTGCCAGCAGTTTGGCGGAGTCCTACGAGCAGTACTTC. This translates into CASSLAESYEQYF.

This chain connects TRBV2 to TRBJ2-6; D remains ambiguous. This CDR3 has 14 amino acids. The ends were cut back, 3 bases at V and 2 bases at J, with 5 bases in the middle. Germline assignment: CDR1 SNHLY and CDR2 FYNNEI. In nucleotides, the CDR3 is TGTGCCAGCAGTGAGGCACCTGGGGCCAACGTCCTGACTTTC. As protein: CASSEAPGANVLTF.

This chain joins TRBV5-1 and TRBJ2-2, with 10 positions matching TRBD1. V lost 5 bases, J lost 3 bases, and 4 bases stayed unmatched. Per the germline V gene, CDR1 is SGHRS and CDR2 is YFSETQ. CDR3 length: 15 residues. The CDR3 loop is CASRTGTGDTGELFF. The CDR3 coding sequence is TGCGCCAGCAGGACCGGGACAGGGGACACCGGGGAGCTGTTTTTT.